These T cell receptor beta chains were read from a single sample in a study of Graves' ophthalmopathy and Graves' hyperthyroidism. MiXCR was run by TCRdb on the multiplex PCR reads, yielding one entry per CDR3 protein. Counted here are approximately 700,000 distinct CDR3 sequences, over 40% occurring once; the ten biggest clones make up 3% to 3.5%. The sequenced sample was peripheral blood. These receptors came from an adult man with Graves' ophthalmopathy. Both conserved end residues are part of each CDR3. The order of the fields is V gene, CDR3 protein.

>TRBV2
CASSYSWGRNEAFF
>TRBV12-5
CASGYPGTGYNQPQHF
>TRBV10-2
CASSEPGNRQPQHF
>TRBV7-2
CASTFSGNQPQHF
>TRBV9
CASSVSGTGQETQYF
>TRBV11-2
CASSLVVGGDYEQYF
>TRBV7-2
CASSSGQPGYGYTF
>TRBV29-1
CSVDTSRGQYF
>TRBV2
CASRDASDTQYF
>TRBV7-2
CASSLAQGSDGYTF
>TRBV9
CASSAGSLGYTF
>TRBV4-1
CASSHQDRYQPQHF
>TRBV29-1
CSQGTPGYEQYF
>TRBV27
CASSLAQPYEQYF
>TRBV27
CASSLIDHNSPLHF
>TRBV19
CASSIGASLGNEQFF
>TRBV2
CASRESGTPILGFF
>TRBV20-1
CSARPPGQDTEAFF
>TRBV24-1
CATSDPPGQGAGELFF
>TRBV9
CASSGIGNTIYF
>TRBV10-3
CASSYLQPHSFYEQYF
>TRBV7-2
CASSLASGGRRGYTF
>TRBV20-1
CSARDPRGRETQYF
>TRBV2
CASSQSGGLNTEAFF
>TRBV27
CASKTGYNSPLHF
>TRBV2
CASSPSGQGNQPQHF
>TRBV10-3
CASSYSPGTGYGYTF
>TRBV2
CASGPYEQYF
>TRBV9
CASSGDSFYSPLHF
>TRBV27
CASSGYGTGRYGYTF
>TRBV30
CASGQGNGELFF
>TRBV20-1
CSANPDRANYGYTF
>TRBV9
CASSVRGGTDTQYF
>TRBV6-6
CASSYSTGAYGYTF
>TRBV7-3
CASSLEAREF
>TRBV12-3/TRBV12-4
CASTPGLAGTDTQYF
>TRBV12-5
CASGTDSSWGYTF
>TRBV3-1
CASSLQGELNYGYTF
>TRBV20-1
CSATRGRSDQPQHF
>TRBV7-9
CASSTRNSGNTIYF
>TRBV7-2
CASSDRGAPHEQYF
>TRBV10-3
CASSSPTYQETQYF
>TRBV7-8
CASSLGTSGPSSYEQYF
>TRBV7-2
CASSLRDSGETQYF
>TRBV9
CASSPGLTGETYEQYF
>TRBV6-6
CASSGRLAGTGEQYF
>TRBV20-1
CSARGTGDSEKLFF
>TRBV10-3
CAISGTGENTEAFF
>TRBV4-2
CASSQESSNNSPLHF